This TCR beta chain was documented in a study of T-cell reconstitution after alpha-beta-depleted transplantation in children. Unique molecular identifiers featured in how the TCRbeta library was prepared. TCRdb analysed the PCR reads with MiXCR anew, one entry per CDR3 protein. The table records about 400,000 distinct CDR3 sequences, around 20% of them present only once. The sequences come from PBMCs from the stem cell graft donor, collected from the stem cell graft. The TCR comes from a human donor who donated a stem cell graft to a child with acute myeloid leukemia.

CDR3 loop: CSTVDNYGYTF. The CDR3 DNA is TGCAGTACGGTGGATAACTATGGCTACACCTTC. The rearrangement links TRBV29-1 to TRBJ1-2; unclear D gene. The CDR3 has 11 residues. CDR1 SQVTM and CDR2 ANQGSEA come from the germline V gene.